This TCR beta chain was recovered during a study of graft-versus-host responses after intestinal transplantation. Study information: Following induction with anti-thymocyte globulin, all recipients were given tacrolimus and steroids for about 3 years. Findings of the study overall: Analysis identified GvH clones in recipient marrow, with some appearing first in ileum or blood. Allografts of one patient group, those with graft-donor T cell macrochimerism, had high graft-versus-host to host-versus-graft clonal ratios. HvG clone declines early post-transplant were associated with peak circulating GvH levels.

Germline CDR1 and CDR2: LGHNA and YNFKEQ. After removal of 4 bases from V and 0 bases from J, the junction contained 5 bases not matched to a gene. The CDR3 contains 16 residues. TCRdb's table, derived via immunoSEQ multiplex PCR, lists solely in-frame clones and lacks some. The sample contains approximately 37,000 clones, about 90% of which appear only once. A remark on this clone: Its matching antigen is unknown.

The origin of this receptor is a human patient who received an intestinal transplant, so some T cells may come from the graft donor. The specimen comprised PBMCs, sampled about nine months after transplant. The V call is TRBV4-2, the J call TRBJ2-2; 7 nucleotides line up with TRBD2. Here the CDR3 reads CASSLNGGANTGELFF. Here the CDR3 DNA reads TGTGCCAGCAGCCTCAATGGGGGGGCGAACACCGGGGAGCTGTTTTTT.